The rows below give T cell receptor beta chains drawn from one sample of a study of STAT5B mutations in CD4+ large granular lymphocyte leukemia. Libraries were prepared by immunoSEQ multiplex PCR; TCRdb keeps only in-frame clonotypes and omits some of them. The sample shows approximately 20,000 clones, about three quarters of them seen only once. The sequencing sample was made of CD4+ T cells from blood buffy coats. The receptors come from a human donor in good health. CDR3s include the opening cysteine and the closing phenylalanine or tryptophan. A D gene is named only where the DNA matches it firmly. Expanded clones are given a class, and other clones once, few, many or no size at all.

D | J | size | V | DNA | CDR3
TRBD1 | TRBJ2-7 | NA | TRBV7-8 | TGTGCCAGCAGCCAACCGGGACAGGGAGTCGGGGAGCAGTACTTC | CASSQPGQGVGEQYF
NA | TRBJ1-4 | NA | TRBV11-2 | TGTGCCAGCAGCGGGGAGGGGAGGACTAATGAAAAACTGTTTTTT | CASSGEGRTNEKLFF
NA | TRBJ2-7 | NA | TRBV9 | TGTGCCAGCAGCGCAGGGGTACCGGGGACTCCCTACGAGCAGTACTTC | CASSAGVPGTPYEQYF
TRBD1 | TRBJ2-1 | NA | TRBV5-1 | TGCGCCAGCAGCCGGGACGAGGGGGCCTTCTACAATGAGCAGTTCTTC | CASSRDEGAFYNEQFF
TRBD1 | TRBJ1-3 | NA | TRBV19 | TGTGCCAGTAGTTGGGGACAGGGTGGCGGAAACACCATATATTTT | CASSWGQGGGNTIYF
NA | TRBJ2-5 | few | TRBV7-9 | TGTGCCAGCAGCTTAGCGGGGGCCTCGGGGGAGACCCAGTACTTC | CASSLAGASGETQYF
NA | TRBJ2-7 | NA | TRBV6-5 | TGTGCCAGCAGTTACTCGTGGGGCTACGAGCAGTACTTC | CASSYSWGYEQYF
TRBD1 | TRBJ2-3 | NA | TRBV29-1 | TGCAGCGTTGAAGATAACAGGGGGCCGAATACGCAGTATTTT | CSVEDNRGPNTQYF
TRBD1 | TRBJ2-5 | NA | TRBV7-2 | TGTGCCAGCAGCTCGGTACAGGGGGTAGGAGAGACCCAGTACTTC | CASSSVQGVGETQYF
NA | TRBJ2-7 | NA | TRBV6-6 | TGTGCCAGCAGGGAACGGGGGACAGCCTACGAGCAGTACTTC | CASRERGTAYEQYF
TRBD2 | TRBJ2-7 | NA | TRBV28 | TGTGCCAGCAAAGGGACTAGCGGGAGTTGGTACGAGCAGTACTTC | CASKGTSGSWYEQYF
NA | TRBJ2-7 | NA | TRBV30 | TGTGCCTGGGGAAGGGCGTTCTACGAGCAGTACTTC | CAWGRAFYEQYF
TRBD2 | TRBJ2-7 | NA | TRBV30 | TGTGCCTGGAGTGTACCATCTAGCGGGAGTTTAGGCGAGCAGTACTTC | CAWSVPSSGSLGEQYF
TRBD1 | TRBJ1-2 | NA | TRBV19 | TGTGCCAGTAGTATAATCGGACAGGCGGGCTACACCTTC | CASSIIGQAGYTF
TRBD1 | TRBJ1-5 | few | TRBV5-5 | TGTGCCAGCAGTCAGGGGACAGGGAGAAATCAGCCCCAGCATTTT | CASSQGTGRNQPQHF
TRBD2 | TRBJ2-1 | NA | TRBV10-3 | TGTGCCATCAGTGAGCGGACTAGCGGGAGAATCAGGTCCTACAATGAGCAGTTCTTC | CAISERTSGRIRSYNEQFF
NA | TRBJ1-4 | NA | TRBV28 | TGTGCCAGCCGCGTAGGACGGAGAAATGAAAAACTGTTTTTT | CASRVGRRNEKLFF
NA | TRBJ1-4 | NA | TRBV5-6 | TGTGCCAGCAGCAGGGGACGGACTGCAACTAATGAAAAACTGTTTTTT | CASSRGRTATNEKLFF